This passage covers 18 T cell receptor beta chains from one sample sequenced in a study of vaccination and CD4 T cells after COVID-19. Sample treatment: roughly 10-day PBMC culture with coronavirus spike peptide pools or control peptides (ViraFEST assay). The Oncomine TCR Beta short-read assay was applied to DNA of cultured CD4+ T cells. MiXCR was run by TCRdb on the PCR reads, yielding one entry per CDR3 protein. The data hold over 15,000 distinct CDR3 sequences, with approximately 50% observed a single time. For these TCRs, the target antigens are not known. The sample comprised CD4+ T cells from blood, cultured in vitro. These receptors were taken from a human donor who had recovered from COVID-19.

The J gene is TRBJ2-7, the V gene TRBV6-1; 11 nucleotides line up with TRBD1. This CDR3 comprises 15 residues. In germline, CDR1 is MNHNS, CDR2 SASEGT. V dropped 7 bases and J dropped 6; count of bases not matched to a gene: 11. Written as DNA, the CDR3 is TGTGCCAGCACTCTAATCGGGACAGGGGGTTCCGAGCAGTACTTC. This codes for CASTLIGTGGSEQYF.

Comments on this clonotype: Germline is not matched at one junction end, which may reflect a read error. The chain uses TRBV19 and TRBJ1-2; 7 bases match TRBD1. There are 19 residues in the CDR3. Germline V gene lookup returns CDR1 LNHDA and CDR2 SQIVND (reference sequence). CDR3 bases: TGTGCCAGTAGTATGTCGCTCCGGACAGGCCCCACCACTAACTATGACTACACCTTC. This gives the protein CASSMSLRTGPTTNYDYTF.

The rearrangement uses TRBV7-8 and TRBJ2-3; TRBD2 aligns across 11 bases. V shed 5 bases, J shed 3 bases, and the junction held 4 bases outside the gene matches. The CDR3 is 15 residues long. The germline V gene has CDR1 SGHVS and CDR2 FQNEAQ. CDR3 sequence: CASSPGLAATDTQYF. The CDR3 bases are TGTGCCAGCAGCCCGGGACTAGCGGCGACAGATACGCAGTATTTT.

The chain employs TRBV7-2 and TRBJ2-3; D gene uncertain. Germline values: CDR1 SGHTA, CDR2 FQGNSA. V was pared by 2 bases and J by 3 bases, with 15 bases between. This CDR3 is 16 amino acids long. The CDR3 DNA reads TGTGCCAGCAGCTTAAAACTGAGGATGGATACAGATACGCAGTATTTT. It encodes CASSLKLRMDTDTQYF.

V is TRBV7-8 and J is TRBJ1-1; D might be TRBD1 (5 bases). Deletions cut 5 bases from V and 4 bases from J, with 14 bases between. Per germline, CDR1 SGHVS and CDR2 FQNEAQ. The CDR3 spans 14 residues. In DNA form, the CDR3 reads TGTGCCAGCAGCACGGACATCCCGGGCACTGAAGCTTTCTTT. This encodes CASSTDIPGTEAFF.

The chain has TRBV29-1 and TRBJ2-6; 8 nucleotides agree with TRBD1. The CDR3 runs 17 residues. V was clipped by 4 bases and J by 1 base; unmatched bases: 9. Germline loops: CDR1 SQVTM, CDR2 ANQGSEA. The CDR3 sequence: CSVAAQGASSGANVLTF. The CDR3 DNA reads TGCAGCGTTGCCGCTCAGGGGGCAAGTTCTGGGGCCAACGTCCTGACTTTC. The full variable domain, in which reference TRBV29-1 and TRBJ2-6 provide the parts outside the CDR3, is SAVISQKPSRDICQRGTSLTIQCQVDSQVTMMFWYRQQPGQSLTLIATANQGSEATYESGFVIDKFPISRPNLTFSTLTVSNMSPEDSSIYLCSVAAQGASSGANVLTFGAGSRLTVL.

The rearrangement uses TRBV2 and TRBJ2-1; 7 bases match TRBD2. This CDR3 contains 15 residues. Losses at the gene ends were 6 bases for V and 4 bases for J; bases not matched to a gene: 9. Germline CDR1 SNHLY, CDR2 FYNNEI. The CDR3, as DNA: TGTGCCAGCAGCCCCGTCTGGGGGGGTTACAATGAGCAGTTCTTC. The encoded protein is CASSPVWGGYNEQFF.

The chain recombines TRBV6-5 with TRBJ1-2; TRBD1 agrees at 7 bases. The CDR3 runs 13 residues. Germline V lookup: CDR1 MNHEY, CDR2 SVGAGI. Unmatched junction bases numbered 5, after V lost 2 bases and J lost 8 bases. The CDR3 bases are TGTGCCAGCAGTTACGAGGGACAGCAGGGCTACACCTTC. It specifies CASSYEGQQGYTF.

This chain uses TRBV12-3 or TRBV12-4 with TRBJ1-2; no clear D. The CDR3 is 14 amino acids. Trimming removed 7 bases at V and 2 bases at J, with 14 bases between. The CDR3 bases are TGTGCCAGCACCCAGGCACCGCCCAACTATGGCTACACCTTC. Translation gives CASTQAPPNYGYTF.

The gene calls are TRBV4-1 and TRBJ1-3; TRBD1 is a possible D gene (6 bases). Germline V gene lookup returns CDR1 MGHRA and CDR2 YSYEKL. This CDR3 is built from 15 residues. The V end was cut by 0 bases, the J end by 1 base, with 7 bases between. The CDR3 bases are TGCGCCAGCAGCCAAGAACAGGGTTCTGGAAACACCATATATTTT. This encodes CASSQEQGSGNTIYF.

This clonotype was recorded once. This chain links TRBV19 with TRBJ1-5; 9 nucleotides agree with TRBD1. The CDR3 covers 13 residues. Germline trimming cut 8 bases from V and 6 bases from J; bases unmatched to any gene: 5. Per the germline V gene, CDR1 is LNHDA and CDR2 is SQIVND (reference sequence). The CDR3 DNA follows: TGTGCCAGTCAACAGGGGGCGGTTCAGCCCCAGCATTTT. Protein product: CASQQGAVQPQHF.

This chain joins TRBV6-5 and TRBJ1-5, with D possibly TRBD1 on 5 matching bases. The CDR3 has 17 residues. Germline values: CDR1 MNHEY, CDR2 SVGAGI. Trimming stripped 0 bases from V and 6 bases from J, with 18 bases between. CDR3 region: CASSYSKDTFATQPQHF. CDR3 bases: TGTGCCAGCAGTTACTCGAAGGACACTTTTGCTACTCAGCCCCAGCATTTT.

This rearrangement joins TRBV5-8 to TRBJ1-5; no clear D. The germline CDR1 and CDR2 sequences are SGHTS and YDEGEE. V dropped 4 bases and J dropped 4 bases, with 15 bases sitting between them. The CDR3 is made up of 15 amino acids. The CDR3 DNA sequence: TGTGCCAGCAGCCAAACTTCAGTACCTAATCAGCCCCAGCATTTT. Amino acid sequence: CASSQTSVPNQPQHF.

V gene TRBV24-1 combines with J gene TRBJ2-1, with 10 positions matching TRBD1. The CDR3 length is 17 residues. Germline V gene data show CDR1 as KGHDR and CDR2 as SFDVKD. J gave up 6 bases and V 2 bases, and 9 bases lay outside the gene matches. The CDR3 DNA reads TGTGCCACCAGTGATTCAGGGACAGGGGCAAGGCTCAATGAGCAGTTCTTC. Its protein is CATSDSGTGARLNEQFF.

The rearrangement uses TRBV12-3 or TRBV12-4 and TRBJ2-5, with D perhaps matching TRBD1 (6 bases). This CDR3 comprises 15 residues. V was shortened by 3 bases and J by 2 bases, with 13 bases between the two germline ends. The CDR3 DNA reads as TGTGCCAGCAGTTTCGGCAGGGGAAGACAAGAGACCCAGTACTTC. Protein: CASSFGRGRQETQYF.

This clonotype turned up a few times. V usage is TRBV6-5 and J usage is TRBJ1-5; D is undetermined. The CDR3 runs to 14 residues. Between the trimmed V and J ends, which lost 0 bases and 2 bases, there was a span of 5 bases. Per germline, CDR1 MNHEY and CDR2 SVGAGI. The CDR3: CASSYSAGNQPQHF. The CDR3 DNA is TGTGCCAGCAGTTACTCGGCAGGCAATCAGCCCCAGCATTTT.

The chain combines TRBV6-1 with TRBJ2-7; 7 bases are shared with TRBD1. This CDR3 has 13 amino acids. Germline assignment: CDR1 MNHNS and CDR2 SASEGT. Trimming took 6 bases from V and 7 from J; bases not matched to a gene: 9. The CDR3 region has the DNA TGTGCCAGCAGGCTGGGACAGTCGCGGGAGCAGTACTTC. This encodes CASRLGQSREQYF.

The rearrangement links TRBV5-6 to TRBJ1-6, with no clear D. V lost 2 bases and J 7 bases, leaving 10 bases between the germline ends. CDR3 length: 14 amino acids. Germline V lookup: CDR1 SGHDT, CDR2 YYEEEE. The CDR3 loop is CASSLGRGNSPLHF. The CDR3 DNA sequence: TGTGCCAGCAGCTTAGGGCGTGGAAATTCACCCCTCCACTTT.